This T cell receptor (beta chain) was sequenced in a study of blood T cell repertoires in COVID-19. Overall study context: Researchers got acute and convalescent COVID-19 samples from the United States, Italy and Spain. From T cells, B-cell-depleted T cells, or PBMCs came the material, which was cDNA or gDNA.

As originally analysed: Amplified reference gene primers provided the basis for estimating nucleated cell counts. Data came from immunoSEQ multiplex PCR; TCRdb stores just in-frame clones and leaves some out. From that table come the V and J calls and clone size; the DNA was used to work out D and trimming. The table records just under 55,000 clones, roughly 90% of them present only once. The germline V and J ends were trimmed by 3 bases and 0 bases, with 8 bases remaining between them. This CDR3 has 14 residues. Germline CDR1 and CDR2: KGHSH and LQKENI. Sequenced input: peripheral blood. The sequence was obtained from a man aged 50 to 59 with acute or convalescent COVID-19. The chain recombines TRBV18 with TRBJ1-2; D possibly corresponds to TRBD1 (6 bases). The CDR3 loop reads CASSPDRTNYGYTF. CDR3 DNA sequence: TGTGCCAGCTCACCGGACAGAACTAACTATGGCTACACCTTC.